This is a list of T cell receptor beta chains from one sample in a study of early T cells in non-severe SARS-CoV-2 infection. TCRdb redid the calling of the 5' RACE reads with MiXCR, one entry per CDR3 protein. The table includes around 99,000 distinct CDR3 sequences, over 15% detected once. The material sequenced was whole blood, taken at baseline. The receptor set was obtained from an adult who was a healthcare worker with PCR-confirmed SARS-CoV-2 infection or an uninfected control (not recorded which). Both conserved end residues are part of each CDR3. Each record gives: CDR3 length, D gene, J gene, V gene, clone size, CDR3 protein, CDR3 DNA. D genes are given only for firm matches. Some rows have no size entry. The others give once, few or many, or a class for an expanded clone.

14 | . | TRBJ1-1 | TRBV18 | . | CASSTAGHNTEAFF | TGTGCCAGCTCAACCGCGGGACATAACACTGAAGCTTTCTTT
15 | . | TRBJ2-3 | TRBV5-1 | . | CASRKPDSHTDTQYF | TGCGCCAGCAGGAAACCGGACAGCCACACAGATACGCAGTATTTT
16 | TRBD2 | TRBJ2-1 | TRBV28 | . | CASSPFRGSAYNEQFF | TGTGCCAGCAGTCCCTTCCGCGGGAGTGCCTACAATGAGCAGTTCTTC
13 | TRBD1 | TRBJ1-2 | TRBV5-1 | . | CASSSTGEESYTF | TGCGCCAGCAGCTCTACAGGGGAGGAAAGCTACACCTTC
15 | . | TRBJ2-1 | TRBV6-1 | few | CASIFLPTPYNEQFF | TGTGCCAGCATTTTCCTTCCTACCCCCTACAATGAGCAGTTCTTC
12 | . | TRBJ2-7 | TRBV28 | . | CASGESSYEQYF | TGTGCCAGTGGTGAGAGTTCCTACGAGCAGTACTTC
15 | TRBD1 | TRBJ2-7 | TRBV5-1 | many | CASSLTGTGLHEQYF | TGCGCCAGCAGCTTAACCGGGACAGGGCTCCACGAGCAGTACTTC
15 | . | TRBJ1-6 | TRBV10-3 | . | CAISESTNGNSPLHF | TGTGCCATCAGTGAGTCGACGAACGGGAATTCACCCCTCCACTTT
16 | TRBD2 | TRBJ2-1 | TRBV28 | few | CASSPLGLAGDNEQFF | TGTGCCAGCAGTCCCCTAGGGCTAGCGGGAGACAACGAGCAGTTCTTC
17 | . | TRBJ1-1 | TRBV28 | . | CASTIGIGLLPNTEAFF | TGTGCCAGCACAATTGGGATTGGACTGCTGCCGAACACTGAAGCTTTCTTT
17 | TRBD2 | TRBJ2-4 | TRBV4-1 | . | CASSQDLSWTRQNIQYF | TGCGCCAGCAGCCAAGATCTATCTTGGACTAGACAAAACATTCAGTACTTC
15 | . | TRBJ2-3 | TRBV5-1 | . | CASSLDPSGTDTQYF | TGCGCCAGCAGCTTGGACCCTAGCGGCACAGATACGCAGTATTTT
15 | TRBD1 | TRBJ2-1 | TRBV4-1 | . | CASSPSTGSYNEQFF | TGCGCCAGCAGCCCGTCGACAGGGTCCTACAATGAGCAGTTCTTC
14 | . | TRBJ2-1 | TRBV25-1 | . | CASSESAAPNEQFF | TGTGCCAGCAGTGAATCGGCAGCCCCTAATGAGCAGTTCTTC
13 | TRBD2 | TRBJ2-2 | TRBV2 | few | CASTGTSAGELFF | TGTGCCAGCACAGGGACTAGCGCCGGGGAGCTGTTTTTT
13 | TRBD1 | TRBJ2-7 | TRBV25-1 | few | CASRTGGSYEQYF | TGTGCCAGCAGGACAGGGGGATCCTACGAGCAGTACTTC
11 | . | TRBJ2-7 | TRBV12-3/TRBV12-4 | many | CASSPRTEQYF | TGTGCCAGCAGTCCTAGGACCGAGCAGTACTTC
18 | TRBD2 | TRBJ2-3 | TRBV5-5 | few | CASRWITGLAGEGGTQYF | TGTGCCAGCAGATGGATAACGGGACTAGCGGGAGAGGGAGGTACGCAGTATTTT
14 | . | TRBJ2-4 | TRBV9 | few | CASSPFLGKNIQYF | TGTGCCAGCAGCCCCTTTTTGGGGAAAAACATTCAGTACTTC
15 | . | TRBJ1-6 | TRBV27 | . | CASSPDLHLRSPLHF | TGTGCCAGCAGTCCTGACCTACACCTACGGTCACCCCTCCACTTT
12 | . | TRBJ2-7 | TRBV20-1 | few | CSVPNLSYEQYF | TGCAGTGTGCCTAACCTCTCCTACGAGCAGTACTTC
15 | TRBD2 | TRBJ2-3 | TRBV29-1 | . | CSVVKLAGVEDTQYF | TGCAGCGTTGTTAAGCTAGCGGGAGTAGAAGATACGCAGTATTTT
19 | TRBD2 | TRBJ2-1 | TRBV20-1 | few | CSASHEETSGSGGGNEQFF | TGCAGTGCTAGTCACGAAGAGACTAGCGGGAGTGGTGGGGGCAATGAGCAGTTCTTC
14 | TRBD2 | TRBJ2-7 | TRBV20-1 | few | CSAGPASGEYEQYF | TGCAGTGCTGGCCCAGCTAGCGGGGAATACGAGCAGTACTTC
14 | TRBD1 | TRBJ2-7 | TRBV28 | . | CASSPRTGRDEQYF | TGTGCCAGCAGTCCCCGGACAGGGCGAGACGAGCAGTACTTC
18 | . | TRBJ2-7 | TRBV6-5 | many | CASSQYPGQSLTSYEQYF | TGTGCCAGCAGTCAGTATCCCGGACAGTCCTTAACCTCCTACGAGCAGTACTTC
14 | TRBD2 | TRBJ2-1 | TRBV10-3 | . | CATSPTSGKDEQFF | TGTGCCACAAGTCCGACTAGCGGGAAGGATGAGCAGTTCTTC
14 | . | TRBJ2-7 | TRBV21-1 | few | CASSKWARGFEQYF | TGTGCCAGCAGCAAATGGGCCAGGGGGTTCGAGCAGTACTTC
15 | . | TRBJ2-2 | TRBV20-1 | few | CSARDLSLGTGELFF | TGCAGTGCTAGAGATTTGTCGTTAGGCACCGGGGAGCTGTTTTTT
15 | TRBD2 | TRBJ2-3 | TRBV20-1 | . | CSARAPSGRTDTQYF | TGCAGTGCTAGAGCCCCTAGCGGGCGCACAGATACGCAGTATTTT
15 | . | TRBJ2-4 | TRBV4-2 | . | CASSQESPAKNIQYF | TGTGCCAGCAGCCAAGAATCGCCGGCCAAAAACATTCAGTACTTC
11 | . | TRBJ1-1 | TRBV7-9 | . | CASSLDLRAFF | TGTGCCAGCAGCTTAGATTTGAGAGCTTTCTTT
16 | TRBD2 | TRBJ2-7 | TRBV27 | many | CASNISPGLAGGPPYF | TGTGCCAGCAACATATCCCCGGGACTAGCGGGAGGGCCTCCGTACTTC
15 | . | TRBJ1-6 | TRBV27 | few | CASSLQGTVVSPLHF | TGTGCCAGCAGTCTCCAGGGGACGGTGGTTTCACCCCTCCACTTT
14 | TRBD2 | TRBJ2-1 | TRBV11-2 | few | CASSRGRLNNEQFF | TGTGCCAGCAGCCGCGGGAGGCTCAACAATGAGCAGTTCTTC
12 | . | TRBJ1-1 | TRBV28 | few | CASVTEDNEAFF | TGTGCCAGCGTCACGGAGGACAATGAAGCTTTCTTT
10 | . | TRBJ2-7 | TRBV20-1 | few | CSALSYEQYF | TGCAGTGCTTTATCCTACGAGCAGTACTTC
15 | . | TRBJ1-1 | TRBV4-1 | many | CASSQERLEGTQAFF | TGCGCCAGCAGCCAAGAGCGTCTCGAGGGGACTCAAGCTTTCTTT
13 | . | TRBJ2-7 | TRBV3-1 | few | CASSQGQPYEQYF | TGTGCCAGCAGCCAAGGGCAGCCCTACGAGCAGTACTTC
12 | . | TRBJ2-5 | TRBV7-9 | few | CASSSGKETQYF | TGTGCCAGCAGCTCAGGCAAGGAGACCCAGTACTTC
13 | TRBD2 | TRBJ2-7 | TRBV29-1 | . | CIHSGSFSYEQYF | TGCATCCACAGCGGGAGCTTCTCCTACGAGCAGTACTTC
17 | TRBD1 | TRBJ1-1 | TRBV5-1 | . | CASSLVVTGGRNTEAFF | TGCGCCAGCAGCTTGGTGGTGACAGGGGGACGGAACACTGAAGCTTTCTTT
11 | . | TRBJ2-7 | TRBV14 | . | CASSLFGEQYF | TGTGCCAGCAGCCTTTTCGGGGAGCAGTACTTC
17 | TRBD2 | TRBJ2-1 | TRBV6-2/TRBV6-3 | few | CASSFQPLSGTYNEQFF | TGTGCCAGCAGTTTCCAGCCCCTTAGCGGGACCTACAATGAGCAGTTCTTC
14 | . | TRBJ2-7 | TRBV28 | few | CASSLGEPAYEQYF | TGTGCCAGCAGTTTAGGGGAGCCAGCCTACGAGCAGTACTTC
14 | TRBD2 | TRBJ2-1 | TRBV20-1 | few | CSAQAGGPWNEQFF | TGCAGTGCGCAAGCGGGAGGGCCATGGAATGAGCAGTTCTTC
14 | . | TRBJ2-7 | TRBV7-2 | . | CASSLAENRDEQYF | TGTGCCAGCAGCTTAGCGGAGAACAGGGACGAGCAGTACTTC
15 | . | TRBJ1-1 | TRBV30 | once | CAWSGEGRVFTEAFF | TGTGCCTGGAGTGGAGAAGGCAGGGTTTTCACTGAAGCTTTCTTT
14 | TRBD1 | TRBJ2-7 | TRBV27 | . | CASRRDRPLGEQYF | TGTGCCAGCAGGAGGGACAGGCCTTTGGGCGAGCAGTACTTC
12 | . | TRBJ1-1 | TRBV5-4 | . | CASSSSSTEAFF | TGTGCCAGCAGCTCCTCCAGCACTGAAGCTTTCTTT
15 | TRBD1 | TRBJ1-6 | TRBV12-3/TRBV12-4 | . | CASTSGTGRNSPLHF | TGTGCCAGCACATCCGGGACAGGTCGTAATTCACCCCTCCACTTT
14 | TRBD1 | TRBJ2-7 | TRBV5-5 | . | CASSSGTAIYEQYF | TGTGCCAGCAGCTCCGGGACAGCCATCTACGAGCAGTACTTC
14 | . | TRBJ1-5 | TRBV12-3/TRBV12-4 | . | CASSHRGNNQPQHF | TGTGCCAGCAGTCATCGGGGCAACAATCAGCCCCAGCATTTT
14 | . | TRBJ2-7 | TRBV27 | . | CASSLTGSSYEQYF | TGTGCCAGCAGTTTGACAGGAAGCTCCTACGAGCAGTACTTC
13 | . | TRBJ2-7 | TRBV20-1 | few | CSASEGSGYEQYF | TGCAGTGCTAGCGAGGGAAGCGGCTACGAGCAGTACTTC